This is a list of T cell receptor beta chains from one sample in a study of cytomegalovirus exposure and HLA in healthy donors. The protocol was immunoSEQ multiplex PCR, while the TCRdb copy is restricted to in-frame clones and leaves out a portion. The repertoire holds about 170,000 clones, with more than 60% as singletons. The sequenced sample was PBMCs. The source of these receptors is a human donor in good health. Both conserved end residues are part of each CDR3. Expanded clones get a size class; other rows say once, few or many, or leave the size out.

J gene: TRBJ2-7
clone size: .
V gene: TRBV12-5
CDR3 length: 16
CDR3 protein: CASGLVTGVPSDEQYF

J gene: TRBJ2-1
clone size: .
V gene: TRBV30
CDR3 length: 14
CDR3 protein: CAWSQGLPYNEQFF

J gene: TRBJ1-2
clone size: .
V gene: TRBV9
CDR3 length: 14
CDR3 protein: CASSPGQAHYGYTF

J gene: TRBJ2-5
clone size: .
V gene: TRBV7-7
CDR3 length: 15
CDR3 protein: CASSLSVGDQETQYF

J gene: TRBJ1-2
clone size: .
V gene: TRBV7-3
CDR3 length: 14
CDR3 protein: CASSLTTGGGGYTF

J gene: TRBJ2-7
clone size: .
V gene: TRBV5-5
CDR3 length: 19
CDR3 protein: CASSLRETSGGAYSYEQYF

J gene: TRBJ2-5
clone size: few
V gene: TRBV19
CDR3 length: 15
CDR3 protein: CASNPPGQGRETQYF

J gene: TRBJ1-1
clone size: .
V gene: TRBV5-1
CDR3 length: 14
CDR3 protein: CASSEARDVPEAFF

J gene: TRBJ1-1
clone size: .
V gene: TRBV7-3
CDR3 length: 14
CDR3 protein: CASSLGGSNTEAFF

J gene: TRBJ2-3
clone size: .
V gene: TRBV7-3
CDR3 length: 14
CDR3 protein: CASSPSGGADTQYF

J gene: TRBJ1-5
clone size: .
V gene: TRBV9
CDR3 length: 14
CDR3 protein: CASSPGTGSATQHF

J gene: TRBJ1-3
clone size: .
V gene: TRBV7-2
CDR3 length: 17
CDR3 protein: CASSLAFGTGGGNTIYF

J gene: TRBJ2-5
clone size: few
V gene: TRBV6-1
CDR3 length: 15
CDR3 protein: CASSELAGDLETQYF

J gene: TRBJ1-3
clone size: few
V gene: TRBV6-5
CDR3 length: 13
CDR3 protein: CASHRSRGNTIYF

J gene: TRBJ2-4
clone size: .
V gene: TRBV29-1
CDR3 length: 15
CDR3 protein: CSVEVQGRSKNIQYF

J gene: TRBJ2-3
clone size: .
V gene: TRBV7-3
CDR3 length: 14
CDR3 protein: CASSLTSGEDTQYF

J gene: TRBJ2-2
clone size: .
V gene: TRBV7-9
CDR3 length: 16
CDR3 protein: CASSFRGQTPTGELFF

J gene: TRBJ2-5
clone size: once
V gene: TRBV9
CDR3 length: 13
CDR3 protein: CASSGTLQETQYF

J gene: TRBJ1-1
clone size: once
V gene: TRBV6-5
CDR3 length: 13
CDR3 protein: CASSQGRNTEAFF

J gene: TRBJ2-1
clone size: .
V gene: TRBV2
CDR3 length: 15
CDR3 protein: CASSGPGSSHNEQFF

J gene: TRBJ2-5
clone size: .
V gene: TRBV4-1
CDR3 length: 17
CDR3 protein: CASSQGPRGAGVETQYF

J gene: TRBJ1-4
clone size: .
V gene: TRBV10-1
CDR3 length: 14
CDR3 protein: CASNRQATNEKLFF

J gene: TRBJ1-2
clone size: few
V gene: TRBV2
CDR3 length: 12
CDR3 protein: CASSRQGDGYTF